This T cell receptor beta chain was documented in a study of cytomegalovirus exposure and HLA in healthy donors. Details on this clone: Its antigen is as yet unknown.

The PCR ran on 60 Vbeta and 13 Jbeta primers. Measured with immunoSEQ multiplex PCR; TCRdb has only the in-frame clones, and not every one. This table lists tens of thousands of clones. Study-wide points: Presence/absence analyses took donor sequencing depth as roughly uniform. Investigators reported approximately 150 TCR beta chains as tied to cytomegalovirus. The authors confirmed in vitro that three CMV-associated chains were specific for CMV antigens. The authors judged a highly shared variant cluster likely a sequencing artifact.

CDR1 and CDR2 from the germline V gene are SGHNT and YYREEE (reference sequence). With V trimmed by 4 bases and J by 0 bases, 6 bases remained unmatched. This CDR3 contains 15 residues. The TCR originated in a male donor in good health and CMV-seropositive. V is TRBV5-4 and J is TRBJ1-2; 7 nucleotides agree with TRBD1. The sample taken for sequencing was PBMCs. For the CDR3, the DNA is TGTGCCAGCAGCCAAGACAGGGTATCTAACTATGGCTACACCTTC. Encoded protein: CASSQDRVSNYGYTF.